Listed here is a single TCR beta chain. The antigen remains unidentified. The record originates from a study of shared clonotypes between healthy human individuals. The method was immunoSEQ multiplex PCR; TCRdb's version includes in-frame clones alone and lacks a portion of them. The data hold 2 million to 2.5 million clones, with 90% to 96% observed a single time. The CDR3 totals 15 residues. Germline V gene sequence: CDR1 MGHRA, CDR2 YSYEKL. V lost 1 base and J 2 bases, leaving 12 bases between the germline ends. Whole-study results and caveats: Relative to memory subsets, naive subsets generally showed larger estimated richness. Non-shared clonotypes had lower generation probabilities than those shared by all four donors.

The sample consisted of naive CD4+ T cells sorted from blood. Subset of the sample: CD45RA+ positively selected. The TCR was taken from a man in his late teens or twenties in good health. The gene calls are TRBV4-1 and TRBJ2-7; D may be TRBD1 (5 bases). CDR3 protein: CASSQGNRRTYEQYF. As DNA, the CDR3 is TGCGCCAGCAGCCAAGGTAACAGGAGAACCTACGAGCAGTACTTC.